These T cell receptor beta chains were read from a single sample in a study of cytomegalovirus exposure and HLA in healthy donors. Using immunoSEQ multiplex PCR, the repertoire was profiled, and TCRdb retains in-frame clones only, with some absent. The sample lists around 120,000 clones; roughly 80% were seen once. The sample taken for sequencing was PBMCs. The source of these receptors is a man aged 30 to 45 in good health and CMV-seronegative. CDR3s include the opening cysteine and the closing phenylalanine or tryptophan. The D gene is left open where the match is weak. A row's size may be missing; if present it is once, few, many or a size class.

cdr3_nt: TGTGCCAGCAGTGATAATAATAGTCGGAATGAAAAACTGTTTTTT; cdr3_aa: CASSDNNSRNEKLFF; j_call: TRBJ1-4; d_call: -; clone_size: -; v_call: TRBV6-1
cdr3_nt: TGTGCCACCCCGCGGTCAGGGGCCCTAACAGATGAGCAGTTCTTC; cdr3_aa: CATPRSGALTDEQFF; j_call: TRBJ2-1; d_call: -; clone_size: -; v_call: TRBV5-8
cdr3_nt: TGTGCCAGCAGCCAAGGGACTAGCGGGAGCACAGATACGCAGTATTTT; cdr3_aa: CASSQGTSGSTDTQYF; j_call: TRBJ2-3; d_call: TRBD2; clone_size: -; v_call: TRBV4-2
cdr3_nt: TGTGCCAGCAGCACGATGACGGGAAGCTCCTACGAGCAGTACTTC; cdr3_aa: CASSTMTGSSYEQYF; j_call: TRBJ2-7; d_call: -; clone_size: -; v_call: TRBV5-6
cdr3_nt: TGTGCCACCAGCAGAGGGGCAGACTCTGGAAACACCATATATTTT; cdr3_aa: CATSRGADSGNTIYF; j_call: TRBJ1-3; d_call: -; clone_size: -; v_call: TRBV15
cdr3_nt: TGTGCCATCAGTGAGTCGATAATAGCGGGTAACAATGAGCAGTTCTTC; cdr3_aa: CAISESIIAGNNEQFF; j_call: TRBJ2-1; d_call: TRBD2; clone_size: -; v_call: TRBV10-3
cdr3_nt: TGTGCCAGTAGTGGGGCGGGGATGAACACTGAAGCTTTCTTT; cdr3_aa: CASSGAGMNTEAFF; j_call: TRBJ1-1; d_call: -; clone_size: -; v_call: TRBV19
cdr3_nt: TGTGCCAGCTCGCCCTCTAGCGAGTACTACGAGCAGTACTTC; cdr3_aa: CASSPSSEYYEQYF; j_call: TRBJ2-7; d_call: -; clone_size: -; v_call: TRBV18
cdr3_nt: TGTGCCAGCAGCTTAGAACCGGGGCCGGGGGACACTGAAGCTTTCTTT; cdr3_aa: CASSLEPGPGDTEAFF; j_call: TRBJ1-1; d_call: -; clone_size: once; v_call: TRBV7-6
cdr3_nt: TGTGCCAGCAGCTCGTCGGGTGGAAACTATGGCTACACCTTC; cdr3_aa: CASSSSGGNYGYTF; j_call: TRBJ1-2; d_call: -; clone_size: -; v_call: TRBV7-9
cdr3_nt: TGCGCCAGCAGCTTGGGTGGGACAGGCAATCAGCCCCAGCATTTT; cdr3_aa: CASSLGGTGNQPQHF; j_call: TRBJ1-5; d_call: TRBD1; clone_size: -; v_call: TRBV5-1
cdr3_nt: TGTGCCAGTAGTACACAGGGCAGGAACTATGGCTACACCTTC; cdr3_aa: CASSTQGRNYGYTF; j_call: TRBJ1-2; d_call: -; clone_size: -; v_call: TRBV19
cdr3_nt: TGTGCCAGCAGCCAAGGACAGGGGACTGAAGCTTTCTTT; cdr3_aa: CASSQGQGTEAFF; j_call: TRBJ1-1; d_call: TRBD1; clone_size: -; v_call: TRBV7-9
cdr3_nt: TGTGCCAGCAGCATAACGGGGGACCCCACCGGGGAGCTGTTTTTT; cdr3_aa: CASSITGDPTGELFF; j_call: TRBJ2-2; d_call: -; clone_size: -; v_call: TRBV9
cdr3_nt: TGTGCCAGCAGTTTATATTATCGGGGTCTGGATAGCAATCAGCCCCAGCATTTT; cdr3_aa: CASSLYYRGLDSNQPQHF; j_call: TRBJ1-5; d_call: -; clone_size: -; v_call: TRBV28
cdr3_nt: TGTGCCAGCAGCTCACTAGCGGGCAATGAGCAGTTCTTC; cdr3_aa: CASSSLAGNEQFF; j_call: TRBJ2-1; d_call: TRBD2; clone_size: -; v_call: TRBV5-4
cdr3_nt: TGTGCCAGCAGCTCAGACAACCGGGACAGGGCAGATACGCAGTATTTT; cdr3_aa: CASSSDNRDRADTQYF; j_call: TRBJ2-3; d_call: TRBD1; clone_size: -; v_call: TRBV11-3
cdr3_nt: TGTGCCAGCAGGGTACGACAGCCCACCCCCTACGAGCAGTACTTC; cdr3_aa: CASRVRQPTPYEQYF; j_call: TRBJ2-7; d_call: -; clone_size: -; v_call: TRBV6-1
cdr3_nt: TGTGCCATCAGTGAGTTCCGGGACAGGGGGCATGAAAAACTGTTTTTT; cdr3_aa: CAISEFRDRGHEKLFF; j_call: TRBJ1-4; d_call: TRBD1; clone_size: -; v_call: TRBV10-3
cdr3_nt: TGTGCCAGCAGTTTAGAAGGGGCGCGAAGCTATGGCTACACCTTC; cdr3_aa: CASSLEGARSYGYTF; j_call: TRBJ1-2; d_call: -; clone_size: -; v_call: TRBV6-5
cdr3_nt: TGTGCCACCAGCAGGGCCGGGACAGCCAATCAGCCCCAGCATTTT; cdr3_aa: CATSRAGTANQPQHF; j_call: TRBJ1-5; d_call: TRBD1; clone_size: -; v_call: TRBV15
cdr3_nt: TGTGCCAGTAGTCCAGGGGGTCCCTACGAGCAGTACTTC; cdr3_aa: CASSPGGPYEQYF; j_call: TRBJ2-7; d_call: TRBD1; clone_size: once; v_call: TRBV19
cdr3_nt: TGTGCCAGCTCCCCATCACAGACCTACGAGCAGTACTTC; cdr3_aa: CASSPSQTYEQYF; j_call: TRBJ2-7; d_call: -; clone_size: -; v_call: TRBV18
cdr3_nt: TGTGCCAGCAGGACACACAGCTCTGGAAACACCATATATTTT; cdr3_aa: CASRTHSSGNTIYF; j_call: TRBJ1-3; d_call: -; clone_size: once; v_call: TRBV6-6
cdr3_nt: TGTGCCAGCAGCTTTGGGGCGAATGGCTACACCTTC; cdr3_aa: CASSFGANGYTF; j_call: TRBJ1-2; d_call: -; clone_size: -; v_call: TRBV5-4
cdr3_nt: TGTGCCAGCAGTGAAGCCCGCCTAATCTCGCGCTATGGCTACACCTTC; cdr3_aa: CASSEARLISRYGYTF; j_call: TRBJ1-2; d_call: -; clone_size: -; v_call: TRBV2
cdr3_nt: TGTGCCAGCAGCCTCCCGGGACACCTGGGGGAGGAAGCTTTCTTT; cdr3_aa: CASSLPGHLGEEAFF; j_call: TRBJ1-1; d_call: -; clone_size: -; v_call: TRBV7-8
cdr3_nt: TGCGCCAGCAGCTTTACAGGGTTCCACGAGCAGTACTTC; cdr3_aa: CASSFTGFHEQYF; j_call: TRBJ2-7; d_call: -; clone_size: -; v_call: TRBV5-1
cdr3_nt: TGTGCCAGCAGCTTAGATTTCCTCATAGCGGGGGGAAAAAACATTCAGTACTTC; cdr3_aa: CASSLDFLIAGGKNIQYF; j_call: TRBJ2-4; d_call: TRBD2; clone_size: -; v_call: TRBV7-2
cdr3_nt: TGCGCCAGCAGTCCCTCGGCTAGCGGGAGCGTTAGAGAGACCCAGTACTTC; cdr3_aa: CASSPSASGSVRETQYF; j_call: TRBJ2-5; d_call: TRBD2; clone_size: -; v_call: TRBV5-1
cdr3_nt: TGTGCCAGCAGCCCTGAGTATTATTCACCCCTCCACTTT; cdr3_aa: CASSPEYYSPLHF; j_call: TRBJ1-6; d_call: -; clone_size: -; v_call: TRBV6-1
cdr3_nt: TGCGCCAGCAGCCAGGGACAGGGGACCGGGGAGCTGTTTTTT; cdr3_aa: CASSQGQGTGELFF; j_call: TRBJ2-2; d_call: TRBD1; clone_size: -; v_call: TRBV5-1
cdr3_nt: TGTGCCAGCTCACCGGTGGTGAGGAACACTGAAGCTTTCTTT; cdr3_aa: CASSPVVRNTEAFF; j_call: TRBJ1-1; d_call: -; clone_size: -; v_call: TRBV18
cdr3_nt: TGTGCCAGTAGCGCCGGAGCAGGGGGCTTAGGGCAGCCCCAGCATTTT; cdr3_aa: CASSAGAGGLGQPQHF; j_call: TRBJ1-5; d_call: TRBD1; clone_size: -; v_call: TRBV19
cdr3_nt: TGCGCCAGCAGCCTACGATTTGGGGAACAGGCCCAGTACTTC; cdr3_aa: CASSLRFGEQAQYF; j_call: TRBJ2-5; d_call: -; clone_size: -; v_call: TRBV5-1